The T cell receptor beta chain described here comes from a study of blood T cells in healthy people across ages. Study-wide results and limits: Naive T cell percentage by flow cytometry tracked strongly with beta diversity.

A sample-barcoded 5' primer and a J-beta primer mix were used in a second PCR of roughly 7 to 11 cycles. TCRdb processed the 5' RACE reads anew with MiXCR; each CDR3 protein has one entry. Of around 1,600,000 distinct CDR3 sequences in the sample, about 42% are singletons; the top ten hold just over 4%. To note about this clonotype: As yet, its antigen is unknown.

The length of the CDR3 is 14 residues. The V gene's germline CDR1 is MNHNS and CDR2 SASEGT. The V gene lost 2 bases and the J gene lost 3 bases, with 11 bases spanning the gap. Sequenced material: blood. V gene TRBV6-1 combines with J gene TRBJ2-7, with TRBD1 as a possible D gene (6 bases). This TCR came from a young woman in good health. The CDR3 protein is CASSEPGTYYEQYF. In DNA form, the CDR3 reads TGTGCCAGCAGTGAACCCGGGACATACTACGAGCAGTACTTC.